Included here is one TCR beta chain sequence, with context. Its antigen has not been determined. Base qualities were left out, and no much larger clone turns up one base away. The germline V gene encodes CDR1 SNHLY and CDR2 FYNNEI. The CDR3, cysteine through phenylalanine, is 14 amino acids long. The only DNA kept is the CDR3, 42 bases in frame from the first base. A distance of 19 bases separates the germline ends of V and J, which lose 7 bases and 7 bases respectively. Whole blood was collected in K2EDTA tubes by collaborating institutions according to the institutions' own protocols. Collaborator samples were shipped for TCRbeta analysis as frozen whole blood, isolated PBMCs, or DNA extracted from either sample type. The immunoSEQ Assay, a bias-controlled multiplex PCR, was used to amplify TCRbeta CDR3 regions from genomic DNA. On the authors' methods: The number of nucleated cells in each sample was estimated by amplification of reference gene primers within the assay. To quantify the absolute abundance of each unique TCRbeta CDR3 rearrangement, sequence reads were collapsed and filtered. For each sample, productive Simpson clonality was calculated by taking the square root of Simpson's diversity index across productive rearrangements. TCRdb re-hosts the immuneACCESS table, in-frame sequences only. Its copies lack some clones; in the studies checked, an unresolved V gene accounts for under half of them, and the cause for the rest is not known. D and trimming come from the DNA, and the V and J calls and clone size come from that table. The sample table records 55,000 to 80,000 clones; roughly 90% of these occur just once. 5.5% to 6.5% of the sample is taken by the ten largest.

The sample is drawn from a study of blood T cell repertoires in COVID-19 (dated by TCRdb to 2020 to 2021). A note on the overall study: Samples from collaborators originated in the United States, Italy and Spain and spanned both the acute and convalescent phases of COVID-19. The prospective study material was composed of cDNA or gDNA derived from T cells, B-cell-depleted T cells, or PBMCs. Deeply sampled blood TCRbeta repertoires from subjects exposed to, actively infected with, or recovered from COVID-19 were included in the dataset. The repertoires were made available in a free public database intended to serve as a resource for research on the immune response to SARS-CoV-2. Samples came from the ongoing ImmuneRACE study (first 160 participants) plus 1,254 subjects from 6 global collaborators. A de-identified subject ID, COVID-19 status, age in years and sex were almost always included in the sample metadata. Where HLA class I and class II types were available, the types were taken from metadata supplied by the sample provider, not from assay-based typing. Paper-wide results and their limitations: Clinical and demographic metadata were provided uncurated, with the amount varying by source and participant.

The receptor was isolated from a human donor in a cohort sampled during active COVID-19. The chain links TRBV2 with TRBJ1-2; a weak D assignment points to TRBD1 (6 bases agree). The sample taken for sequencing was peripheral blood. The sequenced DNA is TGTGCCAGCATTTTAGATGTACAGGGACGTGGCTACACCTTC. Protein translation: CASILDVQGRGYTF.